A single sample is the source of the 8 T cell receptor beta chains below, sequenced in a study of spatial heterogeneity in lung cancer. TCRdb independently ran MiXCR on the 5' RACE reads; one entry per CDR3 protein. The sample lists about 29,000 distinct CDR3 sequences; more than 9% were seen once. Noted time point: blood at routine non-recurrence follow-up after resection. The sample here was PBMCs, taken at follow-up. These receptors were obtained from a female donor with early-stage non-small cell lung cancer.

The genes are TRBV7-2 and TRBJ1-6; D gene unclear. V lost 5 bases and J 4 bases, leaving 9 bases between the germline ends. This CDR3 region has 14 residues. In germline, CDR1 is SGHTA, CDR2 FQGNSA. CDR3 sequence (DNA): TGTGCCAGCAGCATAGGCCCTTATAATTCACCCCTCCACTTT. Its translation: CASSIGPYNSPLHF.

This clonotype was recorded many times. J is TRBJ2-6 and V is TRBV6-1, with a tentative D call TRBD2 (5 bases). Germline values: CDR1 MNHNS, CDR2 SASEGT. Trimming pared 0 bases from V and 0 bases from J, leaving 15 bases between. This CDR3 spans 19 amino acids. Here the CDR3 reads CASSEAGRQVYSGANVLTF. The CDR3 DNA reads TGTGCCAGCAGTGAAGCAGGGAGACAAGTCTACTCTGGGGCCAACGTCCTGACTTTC.

This clonotype was detected many times. The chain links TRBV6-5 to TRBJ1-5, with 10 positions matching TRBD1. Germline trimming cut 4 bases from V and 1 base from J; bases unmatched to any gene: 4. The CDR3 sequence is 16 residues long. Germline values: CDR1 MNHEY, CDR2 SVGAGI. CDR3 region: CASSLGGQGSNQPQHF. The CDR3 nucleotides are TGTGCCAGCAGTTTGGGGGGACAGGGGAGCAATCAGCCCCAGCATTTT.

The table lists this clonotype with many counts. This chain connects TRBV28 to TRBJ1-2; TRBD1 is a possible D gene (5 bases). With 6 bases removed from V and 0 bases from J, the gap between germline ends came to 14 bases. CDR1 and CDR2 from the germline V gene are MDHEN and SYDVKM. The CDR3 sequence is 15 residues long. The CDR3 coding sequence is TGTGCCAGCAGCCCGGAGGGGTTCTCTAACTATGGCTACACCTTC. It codes for CASSPEGFSNYGYTF.

A few counts support this clonotype. V and J are TRBV6-4 and TRBJ2-5, with D uncertain. Trimming left V 9 bases short and J 5 bases short, with 7 bases between. Germline CDR1 is MRHNA and CDR2 is SNTAGT. The CDR3 runs to 10 residues. The CDR3 here is CASQEETQYF. The CDR3 DNA follows: TGTGCCAGTCAGGAGGAGACCCAGTACTTC.

This clonotype was seen ten or more times. The chain couples TRBV4-2 to TRBJ2-2; no definite D call. Germline CDR1 LGHNA, CDR2 YNFKEQ. The V end lost 4 bases, the J end lost 4 bases, and 16 bases lay between the germline ends. The CDR3 spans 16 residues. The CDR3 DNA sequence: TGTGCCAGCAGCCCAAGAGTTGGCGATATCACCGGGGAGCTGTTTTTT. Protein sequence: CASSPRVGDITGELFF.

Many counts were recorded for this clonotype. The chain has TRBV9 and TRBJ2-7; D is ambiguous. Germline CDR1 reads SGDLS; CDR2 reads YYNGEE. This CDR3 spans 14 amino acids. With 0 bases removed from V and 1 base from J, the gap between germline ends came to 8 bases. CDR3 residues: CASSVAYGSYEQYF. The CDR3, as DNA: TGTGCCAGCAGCGTAGCTTACGGGTCCTACGAGCAGTACTTC.

In its sample, this clonotype was seen many times. V gene TRBV6-2 or TRBV6-3 combines with J gene TRBJ2-2; D call uncertain. Trimming removed 5 bases at V and 3 bases at J, with 10 bases between. Germline CDR1 reads MNHEY; CDR2 reads SVGEGT. The CDR3 is 14 residues long. The CDR3 here is CASSTRRYTGELFF. CDR3 nucleotide sequence: TGTGCCAGCAGTACCCGACGGTACACCGGGGAGCTGTTTTTT.